One sample yielded the 18 T cell receptor beta chains listed below, sequenced in a study of cytomegalovirus exposure and HLA in healthy donors. Measured with immunoSEQ multiplex PCR; TCRdb has only the in-frame clones, and not every one. The table has some 210,000 clones, roughly 84% seen once. The sequencing input was PBMCs. These receptors were collected from a woman younger than 35 in good health and CMV-seropositive.

The table lists this clone with a count of one. This chain uses TRBV6-5 with TRBJ1-5; D gene uncertain. Trimming pared 7 bases from V and 4 bases from J, leaving 14 bases between. Germline assignment: CDR1 MNHEY and CDR2 SVGAGI. The CDR3 runs to 14 residues. The CDR3 sequence: CASNLRLGNQPQHF. As DNA, the CDR3 is TGTGCCAGCAACCTACGACTAGGGAATCAGCCCCAGCATTTT.

V gene TRBV28 combines with J gene TRBJ2-7; D unresolved. Looked up from germline, CDR1 is MDHEN and CDR2 is SYDVKM. The CDR3 runs to 13 residues. V was cut by 7 bases and J by 2 bases, with 12 bases left in between. As DNA, the CDR3 is TGTGCCAGCAACACCGCCCTGACCTACGAGCAGTACTTC. Translated, it gives CASNTALTYEQYF.

CDR3 sequence (DNA): TGTGCCAGCAGGCCGGTCACCCGAACCACAGATACGCAGTATTTT. Residues: CASRPVTRTTDTQYF. The V call is TRBV6-5, the J call TRBJ2-3, with D uncertain. Deletions cut 6 bases from V and 2 bases from J, with 15 bases between. Per the germline V gene, CDR1 is MNHEY and CDR2 is SVGAGI. The CDR3 totals 15 residues.

This clone came up once. The rearrangement joins TRBV9 to TRBJ2-1; 10 bases agree with TRBD2. The CDR3 loop spans 14 amino acids. V lost 6 bases, J lost 5 bases, and 5 bases stayed unmatched. Looked up from germline, CDR1 is SGDLS and CDR2 is YYNGEE. The CDR3 sequence: CASTPAGGNNEQFF. The CDR3, as DNA: TGTGCCAGCACCCCAGCGGGGGGGAACAATGAGCAGTTCTTC.

The gene calls are TRBV5-4 and TRBJ2-1, with a tentative D call TRBD2 (5 bases). The CDR3 spans 17 residues. Germline V CDR1 and CDR2: SGHNT, YYREEE (reference sequence). V lost 4 bases, J lost 8 bases, and 25 bases lay in between. In DNA, the CDR3 is TGTGCCAGCAGCGCCTCCATAGGGCAGTTAAAAGCGGATGAGCAGTTCTTC. Protein: CASSASIGQLKADEQFF.

The rearrangement links TRBV4-1 to TRBJ2-7, with 7 positions matching TRBD2. The CDR3 has 13 residues. Germline CDR1 is MGHRA and CDR2 is YSYEKL. V shed 11 bases, J shed 0 bases, and the junction held 7 bases outside the gene matches. The CDR3 nucleotides read TGCGCCTCCCGGGGGGACCGCTCCTACGAGCAGTACTTC. It codes for CASRGDRSYEQYF.

The chain employs TRBV29-1 and TRBJ1-1, with TRBD1 matching over 11 bases. Trimming cost V 6 bases and J 5 bases; bases outside gene matches: 5. The germline V gene has CDR1 SQVTM and CDR2 ANQGSEA. CDR3 size: 13 residues. CDR3 sequence reads: CSVTDRGRTEAFF. The CDR3 nucleotides are TGCAGCGTGACGGACAGGGGGCGGACTGAAGCTTTCTTT.

The chain uses TRBV15 and TRBJ2-5; 9 positions agree with TRBD1. The CDR3 loop spans 14 amino acids. CDR1 and CDR2 (germline): LNHNV, YYDKDF (reference sequence). V was pared by 1 base and J by 3 bases, with 0 bases of the junction left unmatched. CDR3 loop: CATSRGDREETQYF. CDR3 DNA: TGTGCCACCAGCAGAGGGGACAGGGAAGAGACCCAGTACTTC.

The chain recombines TRBV7-9 with TRBJ2-7, with 7 bases aligning to TRBD1. Per the germline V gene, CDR1 is SEHNR and CDR2 is FQNEAQ (reference sequence). Germline trimming cut 1 base from V and 2 bases from J; bases unmatched to any gene: 8. This CDR3 is built from 16 residues. The CDR3 DNA follows: TGTGCCAGCAGCTTAGGGTCCGGGACAGCCACCTACGAGCAGTACTTC. Translation: CASSLGSGTATYEQYF.

The rearrangement uses TRBV28 and TRBJ2-7; 12 bases are a match to TRBD1. CDR1 is MDHEN and CDR2 is SYDVKM in the germline V gene. The CDR3 is 16 residues long. V trimming: 2 bases; J trimming: 5 bases; junction bases outside the gene matches: 7. The CDR3 reads CASSLRGQGAINEQYF. CDR3 nucleotide sequence: TGTGCCAGCAGTTTAAGGGGACAGGGGGCGATAAACGAGCAGTACTTC.

This sequence joins TRBV27 and TRBJ2-3; D perhaps matches TRBD2 (6 bases). Germline V gene lookup returns CDR1 MNHEY and CDR2 SMNVEV (reference sequence). V shed 3 bases and J shed 4 bases, with 14 bases lying between them. The CDR3 length is 15 residues. The CDR3 spells CASSFGGSWADTQYF. DNA for the CDR3: TGTGCCAGCAGTTTTGGGGGGAGTTGGGCAGATACGCAGTATTTT.

The chain is built from TRBV29-1 and TRBJ2-7; TRBD2 might be the D (6 bases). Germline V CDR1 and CDR2: SQVTM, ANQGSEA. Trimming pared 5 bases from V and 5 bases from J, leaving 16 bases between. The CDR3 is 13 residues long. In nucleotides, the CDR3 is TGCAGCGTTCTCCGGGACGGAGGGGACGAGCAGTACTTC. It translates to CSVLRDGGDEQYF.

The genes are TRBV4-2 and TRBJ1-2, with D unclear. Germline V gives CDR1 LGHNA, CDR2 YNFKEQ. The CDR3 is 16 amino acids. V lost 0 bases to trimming and J lost 2 bases, with 13 bases between them. The CDR3 is CASSQEEGYLNYGYTF. The CDR3 nucleotides are TGTGCCAGCAGCCAAGAGGAGGGTTACCTAAACTATGGCTACACCTTC.

This chain links TRBV7-7 with TRBJ2-5; D gene unclear. The V gene's germline CDR1 is SSHAT and CDR2 FNYEAQ (reference sequence). The CDR3 loop spans 18 amino acids. V dropped 2 bases and J dropped 2 bases, with 21 bases sitting between them. CDR3 sequence (DNA): TGTGCCAGCAGCTTATTCGGCGGAATCCCCCAAGGTCAAGAGACCCAGTACTTC. This encodes CASSLFGGIPQGQETQYF. The full variable domain, its missing parts supplied by reference TRBV7-7 and TRBJ2-5, is GAGVSQSPRYKVTKRGQDVTLRCDPISSHATLYWYQQALGQGPEFLTYFNYEAQPDKSGLPSDRFSAERPEGSISTLTIQRTEQRDSAMYRCASSLFGGIPQGQETQYFGPGTRLLVL.

CDR3 nucleotides: TGTGCCAGCAGTTTATCTGGAAACACCATATATTTT. This codes for CASSLSGNTIYF. This chain uses TRBV6-1 with TRBJ1-3; no firm D call. Germline values: CDR1 MNHNS, CDR2 SASEGT. CDR3 length: 12 amino acids. The V and J ends lost 5 bases and 1 base respectively, with 3 bases between them.

V and J are TRBV5-1 and TRBJ2-7; D not certain. Germline CDR1 reads SGHRS; CDR2 reads YFSETQ. V lost 4 bases, J lost 2 bases, and 16 bases lay in between. The CDR3 length is 15 residues. As DNA, the CDR3 is TGCGCCAGCAGCCCGCAATCTAGTGTCCCCTACGAGCAGTACTTC. Translated: CASSPQSSVPYEQYF.

V usage is TRBV5-1 and J usage is TRBJ2-3; possible D gene TRBD1, 6 bases. This CDR3 comprises 15 residues. Germline values: CDR1 SGHRS, CDR2 YFSETQ. V was pared by 0 bases and J by 3 bases, with 11 bases between. DNA for the CDR3: TGCGCCAGCAGCTTGGAGACAGGACGGACAGATACGCAGTATTTT. Its protein is CASSLETGRTDTQYF.

This clone has only a few counts. This chain's CDR3 is CASSGYTGTGPYEQYF. The DNA of the CDR3 is TGCGCCAGCAGTGGTTATACCGGGACAGGGCCCTACGAGCAGTACTTC. The chain combines TRBV10-1 with TRBJ2-7; 9 nucleotides line up with TRBD1. Germline V gene sequence: CDR1 WNHNN, CDR2 SYGVQD (reference sequence). After removal of 4 bases from V and 2 bases from J, the junction contained 9 bases not matched to a gene. The CDR3 extends over 16 amino acids.